Below are 10 T cell receptor beta chains sequenced from a single sample in a study of vaccination and CD4 T cells after COVID-19. Which antigens these TCRs recognize remains unknown. Stated treatment: roughly 10-day PBMC culture with coronavirus spike peptide pools or control peptides (ViraFEST assay). The Oncomine TCR Beta short-read assay was applied to DNA of cultured CD4+ T cells. TCRdb fed the PCR reads into MiXCR, producing one record per CDR3 protein. The table shows 9,000 to 13,000 distinct CDR3 sequences, with about 65% occurring only once. The specimen comprised CD4+ T cells from blood, cultured in vitro, sampled before SARS-CoV-2 vaccination. The receptors originated from a human donor who had recovered from COVID-19.

This chain joins TRBV28 and TRBJ2-7; D ambiguous. Per germline, CDR1 MDHEN and CDR2 SYDVKM. Trimming took off 6 bases at V and 4 bases at J, with 7 bases between the two ends. The CDR3 runs to 11 residues. The CDR3 is CASRKKYEQYF. CDR3 sequence (DNA): TGTGCCAGCAGAAAAAAATACGAGCAGTACTTC.

As DNA, the CDR3 is TGTGCCAGCAGCTTAGTGGGTGAGAACACTGAAGCTTTCTTT. Amino acid sequence: CASSLVGENTEAFF. The J gene is TRBJ1-1, the V gene TRBV7-8; D is unclear. Germline CDR1 reads SGHVS; CDR2 reads FQNEAQ. The germline V and J ends were trimmed by 1 base and 1 base, with 7 bases remaining between them. The length of the CDR3 is 14 residues. The full variable domain, completed using reference TRBV7-8 and TRBJ1-1, is GAGVSQSPRYKVAKRGQDVALRCDPISGHVSLFWYQQALGQGPEFLTYFQNEAQLDKSGLPSDRFFAERPEGSVSTLKIQRTQQEDSAVYLCASSLVGENTEAFFGQGTRLTVV.

The rearrangement joins TRBV20-1 to TRBJ2-1; 11 positions match TRBD2. This CDR3 spans 15 amino acids. The germline CDR1 and CDR2 sequences are DFQATT and SNEGSKA (reference sequence). V shed 5 bases and J 5 bases; nucleotides not matched to a gene: 8. The DNA for the CDR3 is TGCAGTGCTCTCACCACTAGCGGGAGTGACAATGAGCAGTTCTTC. Translating gives CSALTTSGSDNEQFF.

The V and J genes are TRBV2 and TRBJ1-1, with no clear D. CDR3 length equals 17 residues. The V end was cut by 2 bases, the J end by 5 bases, with 21 bases between. Germline CDR1 and CDR2: SNHLY and FYNNEI. CDR3 DNA: TGTGCCAGCAGTGAATTTGTTGGGGTTGGAGGTAAAACTGAAGCTTTCTTT. This translates into CASSEFVGVGGKTEAFF.

CDR3 protein: CASSSNRAQRLLEGYTF. The CDR3 DNA is TGTGCCAGCAGTTCTAACAGGGCACAAAGACTACTGGAAGGCTACACCTTC. This chain uses TRBV27 with TRBJ1-2, with a tentative D call TRBD1 (6 bases). CDR3 size: 17 residues. CDR1 and CDR2 (germline): MNHEY, SMNVEV (reference sequence). V was shortened by 4 bases and J by 8 bases, with 26 bases between the two germline ends.

The chain uses TRBV12-3 or TRBV12-4 and TRBJ2-3, with a weak D call TRBD2 (5 bases). V gave up 7 bases and J gave up 0 bases, with 11 bases separating them. The CDR3 covers 14 residues. This CDR3 reads CASTGAVSTDTQYF. CDR3 sequence (DNA): TGTGCCAGCACCGGAGCGGTTAGCACAGATACGCAGTATTTT.

This clonotype was detected only a few times. In DNA, the CDR3 is TGTGCCACCAGCAGTCGGACAGGGGTCATTCTCAATGAGCAGTTCTTC. Protein sequence: CATSSRTGVILNEQFF. This chain connects TRBV15 to TRBJ2-1; TRBD1 matches at 9 bases. V gave up 3 bases and J gave up 6 bases; unmatched junction bases: 9. The germline V gene has CDR1 LNHNV and CDR2 YYDKDF (reference sequence). CDR3 size: 16 residues.

The gene calls are TRBV2 and TRBJ2-1, with TRBD1 matching over 10 bases. The CDR3 extends over 13 amino acids. V lost 8 bases, J lost 7 bases, and 5 bases stayed unmatched. CDR1 and CDR2 (germline): SNHLY, FYNNEI. The CDR3, as DNA: TGTGCCAGCTATGGACAGGGGGGGAATGAGCAGTTCTTC. Translated, it gives CASYGQGGNEQFF. The variable domain in full, completed from reference TRBV2 and TRBJ2-1, reads EPEVTQTPSHQVTQMGQEVILRCVPISNHLYFYWYRQILGQKVEFLVSFYNNEISEKSEIFDDQFSVERPDGSNFTLKIRSTKLEDSAMYFCASYGQGGNEQFFGPGTRLTVL.

The chain employs TRBV7-8 and TRBJ1-1; possibly TRBD1 for D (5 bases). CDR1 and CDR2 (germline): SGHVS, FQNEAQ. The V and J ends lost 5 bases and 4 bases respectively, with 14 bases between them. CDR3 length equals 14 residues. The CDR3 DNA reads as TGTGCCAGCAGCGGCAGGGTCATTGGCACTGAAGCTTTCTTT. It is translated as CASSGRVIGTEAFF. Full variable domain (remainder filled in from reference TRBV7-8 and TRBJ1-1): GAGVSQSPRYKVAKRGQDVALRCDPISGHVSLFWYQQALGQGPEFLTYFQNEAQLDKSGLPSDRFFAERPEGSVSTLKIQRTQQEDSAVYLCASSGRVIGTEAFFGQGTRLTVV.

The CDR3 region has the DNA TGTGCCAGTAGTAACATGGACGAGCAGTACTTC. Amino acids: CASSNMDEQYF. V usage is TRBV19 and J usage is TRBJ2-7, with D unresolved. The CDR3 covers 11 residues. V lost 4 bases, J lost 5 bases, and 6 bases lay in between. The V gene's germline CDR1 is LNHDA and CDR2 SQIVND (reference sequence).